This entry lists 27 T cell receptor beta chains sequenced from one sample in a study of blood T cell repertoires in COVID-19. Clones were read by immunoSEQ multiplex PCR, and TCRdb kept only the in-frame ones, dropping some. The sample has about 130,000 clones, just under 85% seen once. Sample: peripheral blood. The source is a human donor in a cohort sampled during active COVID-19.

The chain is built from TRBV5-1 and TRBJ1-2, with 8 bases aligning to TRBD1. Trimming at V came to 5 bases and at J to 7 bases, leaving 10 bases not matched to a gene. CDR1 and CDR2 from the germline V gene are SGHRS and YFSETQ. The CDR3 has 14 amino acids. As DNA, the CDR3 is TGCGCCAGCAGGGGACAGGAGAATCGGTCTGGCTACACCTTC. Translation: CASRGQENRSGYTF.

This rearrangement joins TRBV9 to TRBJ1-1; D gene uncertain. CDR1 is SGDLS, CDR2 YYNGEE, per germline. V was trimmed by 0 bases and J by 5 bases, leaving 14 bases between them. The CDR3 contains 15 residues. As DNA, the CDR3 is TGTGCCAGCAGCGTAGGCCGGCGGGAGGAGACTGAAGCTTTCTTT. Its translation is CASSVGRREETEAFF. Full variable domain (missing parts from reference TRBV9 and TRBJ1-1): DSGVTQTPKHLITATGQRVTLRCSPRSGDLSVYWYQQSLDQGLQFLIQYYNGEERAKGNILERFSAQQFPDLHSELNLSSLELGDSALYFCASSVGRREETEAFFGQGTRLTVV.

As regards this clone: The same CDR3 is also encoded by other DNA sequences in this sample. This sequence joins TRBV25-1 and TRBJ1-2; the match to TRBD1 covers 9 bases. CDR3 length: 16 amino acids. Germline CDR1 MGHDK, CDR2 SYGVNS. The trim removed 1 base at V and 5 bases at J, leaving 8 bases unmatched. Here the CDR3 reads CASSEWGDRDRYGYTF. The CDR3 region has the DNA TGTGCCAGCAGTGAATGGGGGGACAGGGATCGGTATGGCTACACCTTC.

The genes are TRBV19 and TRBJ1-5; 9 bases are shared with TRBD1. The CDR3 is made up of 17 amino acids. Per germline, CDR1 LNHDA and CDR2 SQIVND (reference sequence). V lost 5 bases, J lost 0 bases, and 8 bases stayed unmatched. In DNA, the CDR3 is TGTGCCAGTAGTCCGGGACAGGGAGTCGGTAGCAATCAGCCCCAGCATTTT. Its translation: CASSPGQGVGSNQPQHF.

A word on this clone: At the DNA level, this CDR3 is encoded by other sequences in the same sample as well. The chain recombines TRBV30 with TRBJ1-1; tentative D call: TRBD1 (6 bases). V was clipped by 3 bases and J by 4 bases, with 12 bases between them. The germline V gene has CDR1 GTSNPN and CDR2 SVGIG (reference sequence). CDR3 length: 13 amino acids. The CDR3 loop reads CAWSSQGPTEAFF. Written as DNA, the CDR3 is TGTGCCTGGAGCAGTCAGGGGCCCACTGAAGCTTTCTTT.

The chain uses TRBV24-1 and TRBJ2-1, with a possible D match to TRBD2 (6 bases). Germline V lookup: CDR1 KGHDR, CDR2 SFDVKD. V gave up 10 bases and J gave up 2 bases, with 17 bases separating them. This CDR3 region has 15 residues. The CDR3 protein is CATQDGREPYNEQFF. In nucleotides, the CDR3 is TGTGCCACGCAAGATGGGCGGGAACCCTACAATGAGCAGTTCTTC.

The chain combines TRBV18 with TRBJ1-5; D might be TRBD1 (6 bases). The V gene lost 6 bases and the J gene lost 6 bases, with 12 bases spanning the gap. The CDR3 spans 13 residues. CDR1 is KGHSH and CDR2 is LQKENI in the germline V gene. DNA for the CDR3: TGTGCCAGCTCTCAAACAGGGATTCAGCCCCAGCATTTT. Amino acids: CASSQTGIQPQHF.

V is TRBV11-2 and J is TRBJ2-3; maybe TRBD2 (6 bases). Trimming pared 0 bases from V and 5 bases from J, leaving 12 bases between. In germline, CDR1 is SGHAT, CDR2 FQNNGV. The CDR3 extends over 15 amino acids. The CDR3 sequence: CASSLELAFGDTQYF. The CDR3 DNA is TGTGCCAGCAGCTTAGAACTAGCATTCGGAGATACGCAGTATTTT. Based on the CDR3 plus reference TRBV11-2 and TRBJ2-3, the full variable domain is EAGVAQSPRYKIIEKRQSVAFWCNPISGHATLYWYQQILGQGPKLLIQFQNNGVVDDSQLPKDRFSAERLKGVDSTLKIQPAKLEDSAVYLCASSLELAFGDTQYFGPGTRLTVL.

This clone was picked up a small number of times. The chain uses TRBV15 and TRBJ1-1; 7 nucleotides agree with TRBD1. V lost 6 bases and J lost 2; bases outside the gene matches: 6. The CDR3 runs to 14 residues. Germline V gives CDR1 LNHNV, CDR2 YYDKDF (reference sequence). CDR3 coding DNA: TGTGCCACCAGTTCCGGGACAGTAAACACTGAAGCTTTCTTT. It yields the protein CATSSGTVNTEAFF.

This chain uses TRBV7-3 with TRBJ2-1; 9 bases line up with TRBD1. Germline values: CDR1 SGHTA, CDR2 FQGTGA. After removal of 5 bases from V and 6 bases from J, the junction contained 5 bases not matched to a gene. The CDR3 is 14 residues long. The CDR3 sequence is CASSLGTGSNEQFF. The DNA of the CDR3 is TGTGCCAGCAGCCTAGGGACAGGGAGCAATGAGCAGTTCTTC.

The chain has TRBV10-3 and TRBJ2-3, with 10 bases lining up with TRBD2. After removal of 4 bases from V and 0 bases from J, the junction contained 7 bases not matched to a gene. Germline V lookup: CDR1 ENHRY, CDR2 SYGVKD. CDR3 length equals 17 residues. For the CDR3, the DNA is TGTGCCATCAGTGGAGTAGCGGGGGGAACTAGCACAGATACGCAGTATTTT. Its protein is CAISGVAGGTSTDTQYF.

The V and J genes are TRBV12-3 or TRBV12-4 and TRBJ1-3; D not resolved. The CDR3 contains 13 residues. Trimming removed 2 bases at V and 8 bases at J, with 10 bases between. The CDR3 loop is CASSLMEAHTIYF. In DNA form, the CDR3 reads TGTGCCAGCAGTTTAATGGAGGCGCACACCATATATTTT.

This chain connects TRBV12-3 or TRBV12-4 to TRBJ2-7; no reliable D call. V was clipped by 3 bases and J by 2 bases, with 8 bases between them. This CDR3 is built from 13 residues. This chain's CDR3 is CASSLGSTYEQYF. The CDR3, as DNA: TGTGCCAGCAGTTTGGGCTCCACCTACGAGCAGTACTTC.

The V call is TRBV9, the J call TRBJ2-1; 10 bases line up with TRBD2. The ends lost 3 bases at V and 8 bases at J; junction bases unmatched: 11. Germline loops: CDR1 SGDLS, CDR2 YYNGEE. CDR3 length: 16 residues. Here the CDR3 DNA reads TGTGCCAGCAGCGCTCAAAGCGGGGGGGCGAGCTATGAGCAGTTCTTC. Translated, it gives CASSAQSGGASYEQFF.

CDR3 sequence (DNA): TGTGCCTGGAGTGTAAAGGGGACTCCGACGCAGTATTTT. Translation: CAWSVKGTPTQYF. The chain uses TRBV30 and TRBJ2-3; TRBD2 might be the D (6 bases). CDR3 size: 13 residues. Trimming cost V 0 bases and J 9 bases, with 13 bases left between them. The germline gives CDR1 GTSNPN, CDR2 SVGIG (reference sequence).

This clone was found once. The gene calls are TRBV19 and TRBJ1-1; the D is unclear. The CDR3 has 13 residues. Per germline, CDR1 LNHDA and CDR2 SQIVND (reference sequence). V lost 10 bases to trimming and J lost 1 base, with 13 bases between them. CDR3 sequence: CATAVGGNTEAFF. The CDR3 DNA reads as TGTGCCACCGCCGTCGGTGGGAACACTGAAGCTTTCTTT.

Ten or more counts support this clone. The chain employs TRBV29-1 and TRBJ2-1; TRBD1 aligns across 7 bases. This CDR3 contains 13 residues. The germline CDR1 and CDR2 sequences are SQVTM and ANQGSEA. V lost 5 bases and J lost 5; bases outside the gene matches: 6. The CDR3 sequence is CSVLTGTDNEQFF. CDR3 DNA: TGCAGCGTTCTAACCGGGACAGACAATGAGCAGTTCTTC.

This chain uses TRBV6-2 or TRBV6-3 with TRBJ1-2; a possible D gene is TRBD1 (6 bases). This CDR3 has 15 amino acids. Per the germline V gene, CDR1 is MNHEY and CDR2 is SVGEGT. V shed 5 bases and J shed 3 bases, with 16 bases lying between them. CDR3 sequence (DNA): TGTGCCAGCAGTAAGGGGGATCAGGCGGACTATGGCTACACCTTC. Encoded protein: CASSKGDQADYGYTF.

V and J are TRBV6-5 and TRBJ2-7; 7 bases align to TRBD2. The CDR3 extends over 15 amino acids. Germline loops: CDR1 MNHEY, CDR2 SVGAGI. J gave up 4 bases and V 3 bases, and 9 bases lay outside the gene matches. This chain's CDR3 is CASSYSPGGGYEQYF. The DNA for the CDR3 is TGTGCCAGCAGTTATTCCCCCGGGGGAGGGTACGAGCAGTACTTC.

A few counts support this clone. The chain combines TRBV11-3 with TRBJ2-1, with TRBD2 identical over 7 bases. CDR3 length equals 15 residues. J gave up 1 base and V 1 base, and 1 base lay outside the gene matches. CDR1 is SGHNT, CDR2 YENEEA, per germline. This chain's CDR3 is CASSLGGGSYNEQFF. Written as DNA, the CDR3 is TGTGCCAGCAGCTTAGGGGGAGGGTCCTACAATGAGCAGTTCTTC.

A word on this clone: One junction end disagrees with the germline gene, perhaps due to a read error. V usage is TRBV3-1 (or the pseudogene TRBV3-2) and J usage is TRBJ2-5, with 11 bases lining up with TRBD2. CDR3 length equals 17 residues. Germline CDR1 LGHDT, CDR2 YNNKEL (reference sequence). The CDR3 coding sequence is TGTGCCAGCACCCAAAGAGGGACTAGCGGACGACAAGAGACCCAGTACTTC. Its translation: CASTQRGTSGRQETQYF.

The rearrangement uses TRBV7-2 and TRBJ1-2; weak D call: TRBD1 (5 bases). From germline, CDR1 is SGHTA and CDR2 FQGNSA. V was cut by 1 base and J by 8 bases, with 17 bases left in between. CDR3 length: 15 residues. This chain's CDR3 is CASSLGAGGNRGYTF. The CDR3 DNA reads TGTGCCAGCAGCTTAGGGGCGGGGGGTAATCGAGGCTACACCTTC. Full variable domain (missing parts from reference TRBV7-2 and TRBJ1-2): GAGVSQSPSNKVTEKGKDVELRCDPISGHTALYWYRQSLGQGLEFLIYFQGNSAPDKSGLPSDRFSAERTGGSVSTLTIQRTQQEDSAVYLCASSLGAGGNRGYTFGSGTRLTVV.

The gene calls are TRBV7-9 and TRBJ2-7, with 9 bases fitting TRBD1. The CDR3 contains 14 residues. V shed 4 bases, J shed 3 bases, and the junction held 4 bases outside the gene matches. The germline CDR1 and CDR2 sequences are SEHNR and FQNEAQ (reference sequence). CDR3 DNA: TGTGCCAGCAGCTCTGTGGGACAGGGCTACGAGCAGTACTTC. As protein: CASSSVGQGYEQYF.

The CDR3 coding sequence is TGCGCCAGCAGCCAAGCTGAGACTAACTATGGCTACACCTTC. This translates into CASSQAETNYGYTF. The gene calls are TRBV4-1 and TRBJ1-2; the D is unclear. CDR1 and CDR2 from the germline V gene are MGHRA and YSYEKL. Trimming took off 1 base at V and 0 bases at J, with 6 bases between the two ends. The CDR3 totals 14 residues.

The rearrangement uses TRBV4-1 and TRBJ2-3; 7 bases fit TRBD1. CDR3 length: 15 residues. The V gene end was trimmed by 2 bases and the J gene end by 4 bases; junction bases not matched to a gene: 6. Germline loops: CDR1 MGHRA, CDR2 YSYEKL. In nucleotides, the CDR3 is TGCGCCAGCAGCCAAAGGCAGGGGGTCGCAGATACGCAGTATTTT. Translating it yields CASSQRQGVADTQYF.

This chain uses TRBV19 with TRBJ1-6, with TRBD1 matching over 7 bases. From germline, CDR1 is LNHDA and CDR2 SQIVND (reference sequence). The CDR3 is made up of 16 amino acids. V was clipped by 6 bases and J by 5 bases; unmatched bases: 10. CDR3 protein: CASRPDQGEDNSPLHF. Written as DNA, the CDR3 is TGTGCCAGTAGACCTGACCAGGGGGAGGATAATTCACCCCTCCACTTT.

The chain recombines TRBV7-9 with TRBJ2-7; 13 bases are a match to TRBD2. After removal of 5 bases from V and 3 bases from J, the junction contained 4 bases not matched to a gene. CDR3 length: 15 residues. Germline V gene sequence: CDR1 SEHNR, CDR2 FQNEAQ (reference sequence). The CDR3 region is CASSTGTSGDYEQYF. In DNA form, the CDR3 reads TGTGCCAGCAGCACCGGGACTAGCGGGGACTACGAGCAGTACTTC.